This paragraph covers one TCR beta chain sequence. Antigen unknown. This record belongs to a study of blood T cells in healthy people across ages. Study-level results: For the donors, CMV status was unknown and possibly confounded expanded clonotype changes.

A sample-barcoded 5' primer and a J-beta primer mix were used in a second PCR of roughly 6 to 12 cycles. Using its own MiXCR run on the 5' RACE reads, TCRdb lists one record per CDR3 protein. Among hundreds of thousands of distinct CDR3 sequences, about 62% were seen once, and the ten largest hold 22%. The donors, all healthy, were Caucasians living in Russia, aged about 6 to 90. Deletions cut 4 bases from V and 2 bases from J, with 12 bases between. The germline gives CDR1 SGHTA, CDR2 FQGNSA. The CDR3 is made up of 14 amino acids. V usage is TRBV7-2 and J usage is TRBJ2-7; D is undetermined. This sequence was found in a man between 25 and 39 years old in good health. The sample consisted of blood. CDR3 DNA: TGTGCCAGCAGCTCGAAGGACGGAGCCTACGAGCAGTACTTC. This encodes CASSSKDGAYEQYF.